This entry is about one T cell receptor beta chain. Its antigen remains unknown. After removal of 5 bases from V and 10 bases from J, the junction contained 12 bases not matched to a gene. This CDR3 region has 14 residues. Germline V CDR1 and CDR2: MNHNS, SASEGT. These data originate in a study of regulatory T cells in long-lasting Graves disease. CDR3-region Arm-PCR and iRepertoire HTBI primers produced the TCR beta libraries. MiXCR was run by TCRdb on the multiplex PCR reads, yielding one entry per CDR3 protein. The sample carries 400,000 to 500,000 distinct CDR3 sequences, approximately 21% recorded once. Study-wide findings and caveats: In persistent patients, shared public clonotypes (roughly 2,700) outnumbered those in new patients (around 1,000). Persistent disease samples used TRBV28, TRBJ1-2 and TRBJ2-5 preferentially.

Time point given: persistent/refractory GD, antithyroid drugs over 5 years with positive TRAb. The TCR library was made from RNA extracted from PBMCs. The guidelines of the American Thyroid Association were the basis for diagnosing Graves' disease. This clonotype was obtained from a female donor with Graves disease. The chain recombines TRBV6-1 with TRBJ1-2, with 8 bases lining up with TRBD1. The sequencing here drew on peripheral blood mononuclear cells (PBMCs), taken when the disease was refractory, from a patient treated with antithyroid drugs. CDR3 sequence (DNA): TGTGCCAGCAGTCCTACGGACAGGGTTGCTGACTACACCTTC. This encodes CASSPTDRVADYTF.